The 15 T cell receptor beta chains below all came from one sample that was sequenced in a study of T cells in Graves' hyperthyroidism and ophthalmopathy. Amplified regions were TCR beta CDR3 sequences from RNA transcripts. Primed by the HTBI set, a first-round RT-PCR was run on the TCR CDR3. TCRdb fed the multiplex PCR reads into MiXCR, producing one record per CDR3 protein. The sample includes a few hundred thousand distinct CDR3 sequences, 15% of them seen just once. Material: blood. The origin of the receptors is a woman in her twenties or thirties with Graves' hyperthyroidism.

The genes are TRBV9 and TRBJ2-2, with 13 nucleotides matching TRBD2. V lost 2 bases, J lost 9 bases, and 4 bases stayed unmatched. The CDR3 is made up of 15 amino acids. Germline V gene lookup returns CDR1 SGDLS and CDR2 YYNGEE. The CDR3 spells CASSVGTSGNRELFF. CDR3 sequence (DNA): TGTGCCAGCAGCGTGGGGACTAGCGGGAACCGGGAGCTGTTTTTT.

The chain combines TRBV6-1 with TRBJ2-3; 9 positions match TRBD2. Germline V gene data show CDR1 as MNHNS and CDR2 as SASEGT. The CDR3 has 15 residues. The trim removed 11 bases at V and 2 bases at J, leaving 11 bases unmatched. CDR3 loop: CAAWDSGSFTDTQYF. The CDR3 DNA follows: TGTGCCGCTTGGGATAGCGGGAGTTTCACAGATACGCAGTATTTT.

This clonotype showed up just once. The chain recombines TRBV6-1 with TRBJ2-6, with no clear D. Trimming took off 11 bases at V and 3 bases at J, with 11 bases between the two ends. Germline assignment: CDR1 MNHNS and CDR2 SASEGT. CDR3 size: 13 residues. CDR3 DNA: TGTGCCGGCTGTCTGCGTGGGGCCAACGTCCTGACTTTC. Amino acid sequence: CAGCLRGANVLTF.

This clonotype was detected many times. This chain connects TRBV4-1 to TRBJ2-1, with 9 positions matching TRBD2. This CDR3 is 17 amino acids long. The junction had 15 bases not matched to a gene; V was cut back by 4 bases and J by 8 bases. CDR1 MGHRA and CDR2 YSYEKL come from the germline V gene. In DNA form, the CDR3 reads TGCGCCAGCAGCCTTGACCAGACTAGCGGATTCTCCCATGAGCAGTTCTTC. Translating gives CASSLDQTSGFSHEQFF.

The V gene is TRBV27, the J gene TRBJ1-2; 9 bases agree with TRBD1. With V trimmed by 5 bases and J by 1 base, 8 bases remained unmatched. Germline lookup yields CDR1 MNHEY and CDR2 SMNVEV (reference sequence). This CDR3 has 16 residues. As DNA, the CDR3 is TGTGCCAGCAGTCCGGACAGGGGTACTAATAACTATGGCTACACCTTC. This encodes CASSPDRGTNNYGYTF.

This clonotype came up many times. The genes are TRBV2 and TRBJ1-5; 7 nucleotides line up with TRBD1. CDR1 is SNHLY, CDR2 FYNNEI, per germline. The V segment lost 7 bases and the J segment 7 bases; nucleotides outside the gene matches: 10. The CDR3 is 14 residues long. For the CDR3, the DNA is TGTGCCAGCAACGAGGACAGGTCTGGGCAGCCCCAGCATTTT. Its protein is CASNEDRSGQPQHF.

This clonotype was counted many times. One end of the junction is discordant with germline, which a read error may explain. The chain recombines TRBV28 with TRBJ1-1, with no clear D. Germline CDR1 reads MDHEN; CDR2 reads SYDVKM. CDR3 length: 11 amino acids. The CDR3 sequence is CASNLNTEAFF. In DNA, the CDR3 is TGTGCCAGCAATTTAAACACTGAAGCTTTCTTT.

The chain recombines TRBV6-6 with TRBJ2-3, with 7 bases lining up with TRBD1. The J segment lost 4 bases and the V segment lost 2 bases, leaving 6 bases of the junction unmatched. The CDR3 is 15 amino acids. The germline V gene has CDR1 MNHNY and CDR2 SVGAGI (reference sequence). The DNA for the CDR3 is TGTGCCAGCAGTTACGAGTCGCAGGGGGCAGATACGCAGTATTTT. Translated: CASSYESQGADTQYF.

This clonotype has a count of ten or more. The chain recombines TRBV7-8 with TRBJ2-3; D gene ambiguous. V lost 5 bases and J lost 1, with 13 bases in between. This CDR3 has 15 residues. Germline CDR1 and CDR2: SGHVS and FQNEAQ. This CDR3 reads CASSRRTERTDTQYF. CDR3 coding DNA: TGTGCCAGCAGCCGTCGGACGGAACGCACAGATACGCAGTATTTT. Full variable domain (missing parts from reference TRBV7-8 and TRBJ2-3): GAGVSQSPRYKVAKRGQDVALRCDPISGHVSLFWYQQALGQGPEFLTYFQNEAQLDKSGLPSDRFFAERPEGSVSTLKIQRTQQEDSAVYLCASSRRTERTDTQYFGPGTRLTVL.

This clonotype was observed at least ten times. The CDR3 sequence is CSALRLAISTDTQYF. For the CDR3, the DNA is TGCAGTGCTTTACGACTAGCGATTAGCACAGATACGCAGTATTTT. The V call is TRBV20-1, the J call TRBJ2-3; 8 positions match TRBD2. The CDR3 runs to 15 residues. Germline loops: CDR1 DFQATT, CDR2 SNEGSKA (reference sequence). V shed 5 bases, J shed 0 bases, and the junction held 7 bases outside the gene matches.

The CDR3, as DNA: TGCAGTGCTGCCCCCCAGGACGGAAACCAAGAGACCCAGTACTTC. Its protein is CSAAPQDGNQETQYF. The rearrangement joins TRBV20-1 to TRBJ2-5; D not resolved. With 5 bases removed from V and 0 bases from J, the gap between germline ends came to 16 bases. Germline-derived CDR1 and CDR2 are DFQATT and SNEGSKA (reference sequence). The CDR3 has 15 amino acids.

DNA of the CDR3: TGTGCCAGCAGTGAAGCAACAGGGTGGCAAGGAAACACCATATATTTT. Translation gives CASSEATGWQGNTIYF. The chain employs TRBV6-1 and TRBJ1-3, with D maybe TRBD1 (6 bases). Trimming left V 0 bases short and J 4 bases short, with 13 bases between. Germline V lookup: CDR1 MNHNS, CDR2 SASEGT. This CDR3 spans 16 amino acids.

The rearrangement links TRBV20-1 to TRBJ2-5, with D maybe TRBD1 (5 bases). The CDR3 is 14 amino acids. The V end was cut by 6 bases, the J end by 2 bases, with 16 bases between. Germline V gene data show CDR1 as DFQATT and CDR2 as SNEGSKA (reference sequence). CDR3 coding DNA: TGCAGTGCACCGACGGACACGGTACAAGAGACCCAGTACTTC. Translating it yields CSAPTDTVQETQYF.

This clonotype came up a few times. Here the CDR3 reads CSALATSGNQETQYF. The CDR3, as DNA: TGCAGTGCCCTGGCGACTAGCGGGAACCAAGAGACCCAGTACTTC. This chain joins TRBV20-1 and TRBJ2-5, with 11 bases lining up with TRBD2. The ends lost 6 bases at V and 0 bases at J; junction bases unmatched: 6. Germline CDR1 and CDR2: DFQATT and SNEGSKA (reference sequence). CDR3 length: 15 amino acids.

This clonotype was seen ten or more times. CDR3 region: CAWTGTLGGYTF. Here the CDR3 DNA reads TGTGCCTGGACCGGGACCCTGGGTGGCTACACCTTC. The V call is TRBV30, the J call TRBJ1-2, with a tentative D call TRBD1 (5 bases). This CDR3 has 12 residues. The germline gives CDR1 GTSNPN, CDR2 SVGIG (reference sequence). V lost 4 bases to trimming and J lost 7 bases, with 13 bases between them.